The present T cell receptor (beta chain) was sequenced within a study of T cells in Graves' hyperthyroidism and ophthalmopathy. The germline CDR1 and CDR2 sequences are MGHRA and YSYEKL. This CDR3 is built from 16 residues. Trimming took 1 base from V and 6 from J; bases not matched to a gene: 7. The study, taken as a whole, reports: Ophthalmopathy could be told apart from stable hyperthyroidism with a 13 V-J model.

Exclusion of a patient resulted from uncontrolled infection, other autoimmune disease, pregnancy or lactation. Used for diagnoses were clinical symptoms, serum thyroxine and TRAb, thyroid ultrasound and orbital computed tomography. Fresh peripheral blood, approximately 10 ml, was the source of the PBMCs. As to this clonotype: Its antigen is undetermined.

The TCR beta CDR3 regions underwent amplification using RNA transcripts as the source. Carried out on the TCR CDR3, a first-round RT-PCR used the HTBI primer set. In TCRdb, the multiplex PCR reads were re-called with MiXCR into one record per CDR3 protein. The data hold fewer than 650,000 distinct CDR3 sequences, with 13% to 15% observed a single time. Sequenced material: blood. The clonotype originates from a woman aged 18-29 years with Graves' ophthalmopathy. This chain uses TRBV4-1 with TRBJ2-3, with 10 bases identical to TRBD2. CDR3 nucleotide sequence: TGCGCCAGCAGCCAAGTACCACTAGCGGGAAGGGATACGCAGTATTTT. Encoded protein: CASSQVPLAGRDTQYF.